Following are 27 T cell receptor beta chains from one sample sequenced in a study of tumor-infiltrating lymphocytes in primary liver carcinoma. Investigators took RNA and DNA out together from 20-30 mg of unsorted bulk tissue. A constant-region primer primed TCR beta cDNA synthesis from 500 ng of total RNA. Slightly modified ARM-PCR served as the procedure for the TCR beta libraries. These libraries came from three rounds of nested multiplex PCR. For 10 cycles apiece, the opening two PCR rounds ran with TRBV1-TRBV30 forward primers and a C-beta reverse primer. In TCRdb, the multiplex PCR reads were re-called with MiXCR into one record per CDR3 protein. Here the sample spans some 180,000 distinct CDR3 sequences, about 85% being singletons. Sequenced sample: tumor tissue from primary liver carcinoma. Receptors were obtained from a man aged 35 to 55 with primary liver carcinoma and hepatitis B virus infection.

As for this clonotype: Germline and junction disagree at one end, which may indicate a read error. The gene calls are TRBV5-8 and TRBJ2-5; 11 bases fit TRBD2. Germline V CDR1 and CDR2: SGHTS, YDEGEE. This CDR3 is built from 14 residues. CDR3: CASSSGTSGETQYF. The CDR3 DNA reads TGTGCGAGCAGCTCCGGGACTAGCGGAGAGACCCAGTACTTC. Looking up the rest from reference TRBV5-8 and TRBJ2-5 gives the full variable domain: EAGVTQSPTHLIKTRGQQATLRCSPISGHTSVYWYQQALGLGLQFLLWYDEGEERNRGNFPPRFSGRQFPNYSSELNVNALELEDSALYLCASSSGTSGETQYFGPGTRLLVL.

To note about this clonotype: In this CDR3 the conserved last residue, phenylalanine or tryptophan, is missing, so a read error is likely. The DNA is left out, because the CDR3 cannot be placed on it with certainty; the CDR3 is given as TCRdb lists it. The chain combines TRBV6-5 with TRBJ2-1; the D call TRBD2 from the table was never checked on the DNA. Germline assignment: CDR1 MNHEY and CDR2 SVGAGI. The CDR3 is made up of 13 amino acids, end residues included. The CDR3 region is CARTLTSGTVHFL.

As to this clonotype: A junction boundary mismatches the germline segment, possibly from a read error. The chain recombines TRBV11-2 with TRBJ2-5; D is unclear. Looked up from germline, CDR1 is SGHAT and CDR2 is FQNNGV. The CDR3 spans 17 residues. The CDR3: CASSLGVAFRLQETQNF. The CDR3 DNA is TGTGCCAGCAGCTTAGGGGTCGCTTTCCGTCTCCAAGAGACCCAGAACTTC.

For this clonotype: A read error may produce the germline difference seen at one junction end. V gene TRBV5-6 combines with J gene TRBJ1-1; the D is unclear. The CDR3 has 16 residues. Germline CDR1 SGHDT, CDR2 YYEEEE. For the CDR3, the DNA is TGTGCCAGCAGCTTGGCTCCTAAGACGGTGAACACCGAAGCTTTCTTT. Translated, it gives CASSLAPKTVNTEAFF.

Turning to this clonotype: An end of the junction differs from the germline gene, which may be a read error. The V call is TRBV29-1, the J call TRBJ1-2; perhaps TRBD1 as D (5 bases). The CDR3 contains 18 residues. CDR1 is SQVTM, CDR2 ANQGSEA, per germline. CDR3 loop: CSVVAPTGTQLANYSYTF. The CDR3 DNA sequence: TGCAGCGTTGTGGCACCAACAGGAACTCAACTGGCTAACTATAGCTACACCTTC.

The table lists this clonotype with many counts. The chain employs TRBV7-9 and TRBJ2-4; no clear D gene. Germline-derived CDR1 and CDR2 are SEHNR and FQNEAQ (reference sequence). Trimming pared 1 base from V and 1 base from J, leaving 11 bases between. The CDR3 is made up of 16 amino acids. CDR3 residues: CASSLVTVGAKNIQYF. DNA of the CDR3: TGTGCCAGCAGCTTAGTTACAGTTGGGGCCAAAAACATTCAGTACTTC.

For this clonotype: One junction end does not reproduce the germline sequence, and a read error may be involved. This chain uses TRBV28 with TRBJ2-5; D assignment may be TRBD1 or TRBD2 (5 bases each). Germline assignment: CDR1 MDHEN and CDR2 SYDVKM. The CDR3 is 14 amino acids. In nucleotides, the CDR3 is TGTGCGAGCAGTCGGGACGTTAGGCAAGAGACCCAGTACTTC. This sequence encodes CASSRDVRQETQYF.

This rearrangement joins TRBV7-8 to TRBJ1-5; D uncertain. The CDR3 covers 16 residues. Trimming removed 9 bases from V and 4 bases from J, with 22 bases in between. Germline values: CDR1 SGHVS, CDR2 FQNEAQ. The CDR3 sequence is CASSERGKITNQPQHF. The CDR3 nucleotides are TGTGCCAGTAGCGAGCGGGGTAAAATTACGAATCAGCCCCAGCATTTT.

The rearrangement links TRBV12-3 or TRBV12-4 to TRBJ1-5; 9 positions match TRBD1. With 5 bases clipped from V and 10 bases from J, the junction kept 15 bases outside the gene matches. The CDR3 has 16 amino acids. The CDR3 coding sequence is TGTGCCAGCAGTACAACTCCGGGACAGGGCAATGATCCCCAGCATTTT. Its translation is CASSTTPGQGNDPQHF.

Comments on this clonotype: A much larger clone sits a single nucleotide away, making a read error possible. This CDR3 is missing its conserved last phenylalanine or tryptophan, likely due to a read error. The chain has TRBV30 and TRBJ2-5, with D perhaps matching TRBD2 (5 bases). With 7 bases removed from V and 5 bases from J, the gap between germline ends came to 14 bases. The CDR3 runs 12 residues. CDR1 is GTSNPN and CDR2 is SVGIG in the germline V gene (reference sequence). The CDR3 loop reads CASLGVRETQYL. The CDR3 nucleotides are TGTGCCTCACTAGGAGTACGCGAGACCCAGTACTTA.

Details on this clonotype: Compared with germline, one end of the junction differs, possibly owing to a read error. The CDR3: CSVEAGWGMSTDALF. The CDR3 nucleotides are TGCAGCGTTGAAGCGGGGTGGGGGATGAGCACTGATGCTCTCTTT. The chain is built from TRBV29-1 and TRBJ1-1; perhaps TRBD1 as D (5 bases). The CDR3 length is 15 residues. In germline, CDR1 is SQVTM, CDR2 ANQGSEA.

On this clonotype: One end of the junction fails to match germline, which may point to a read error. The CDR3 nucleotides are TGTGCCAGCAGTCAGCGGGACAGGGGTCCTGCTATCGTAAAACTGTTTTTC. Its translation is CASSQRDRGPAIVKLFF. This chain uses TRBV28 with TRBJ1-4, with 10 positions matching TRBD1. Germline CDR1 MDHEN, CDR2 SYDVKM. The CDR3 loop spans 17 amino acids.

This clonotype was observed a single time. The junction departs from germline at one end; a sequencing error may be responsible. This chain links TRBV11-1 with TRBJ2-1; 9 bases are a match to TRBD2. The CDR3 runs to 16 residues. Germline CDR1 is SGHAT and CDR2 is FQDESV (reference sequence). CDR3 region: CASSPRGIAGVGEQFF. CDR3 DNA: TGCGCCAGCAGCCCCCGGGGAATAGCGGGGGTCGGGGAGCAGTTCTTC.

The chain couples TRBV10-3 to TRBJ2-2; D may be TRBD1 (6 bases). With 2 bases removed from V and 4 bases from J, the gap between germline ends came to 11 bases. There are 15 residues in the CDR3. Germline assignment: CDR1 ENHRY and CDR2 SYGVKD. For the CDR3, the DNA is TGTGCCATCAGTGAGCAACAGGGAAGCACCGGGGAGCTGTTTTTT. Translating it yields CAISEQQGSTGELFF.

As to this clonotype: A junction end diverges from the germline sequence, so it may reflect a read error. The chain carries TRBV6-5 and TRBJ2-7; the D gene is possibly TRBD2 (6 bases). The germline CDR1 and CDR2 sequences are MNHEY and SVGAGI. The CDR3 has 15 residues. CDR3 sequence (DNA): TGTGCCAGTGGACGAGGGGCTAGCGTATCCTACGAGAAGTACTTC. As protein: CASGRGASVSYEKYF.

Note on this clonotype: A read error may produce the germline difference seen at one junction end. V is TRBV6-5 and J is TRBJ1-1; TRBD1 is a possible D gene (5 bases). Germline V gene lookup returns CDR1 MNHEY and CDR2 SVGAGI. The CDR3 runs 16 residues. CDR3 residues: CASCYDSGSLNTEAFF. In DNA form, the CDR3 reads TGTGCCAGCTGTTACGATTCAGGGTCCTTGAACACTGAAGCTTTCTTT.

The CDR3 reads CASSLMTRGIITDTQYF. The CDR3 nucleotides read TGTGCCAGCAGCTTAATGACTAGAGGGATCATCACAGATACGCAGTATTTT. The chain has TRBV5-4 and TRBJ2-3; weak D call: TRBD2 (6 bases). Germline lookup yields CDR1 SGHNT and CDR2 YYREEE (reference sequence). The length of the CDR3 is 17 residues. V was clipped by 2 bases and J by 2 bases, with 18 bases between them.

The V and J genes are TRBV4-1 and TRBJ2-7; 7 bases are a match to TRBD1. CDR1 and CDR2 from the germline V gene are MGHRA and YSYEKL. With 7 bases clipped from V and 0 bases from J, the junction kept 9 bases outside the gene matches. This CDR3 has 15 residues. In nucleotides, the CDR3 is TGCGCCAGCAACCCGCAGGACAGGCTCTCCTACGAGCAGTACTTC. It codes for CASNPQDRLSYEQYF.

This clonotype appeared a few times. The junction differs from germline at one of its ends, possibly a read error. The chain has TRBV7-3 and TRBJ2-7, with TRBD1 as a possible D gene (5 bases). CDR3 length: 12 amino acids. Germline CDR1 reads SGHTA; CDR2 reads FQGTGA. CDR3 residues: CASRFRVHEQYF. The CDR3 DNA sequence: TGTGCCAGCAGGTTCAGGGTCCACGAGCAGTATTTC.

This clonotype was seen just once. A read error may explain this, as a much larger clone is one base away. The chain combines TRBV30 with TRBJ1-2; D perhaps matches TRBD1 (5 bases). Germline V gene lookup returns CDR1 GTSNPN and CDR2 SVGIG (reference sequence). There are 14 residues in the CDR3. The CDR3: CAGRTDIGYDGYIF. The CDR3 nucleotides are TGTGCCGGCCGAACGGACATCGGATATGATGGCTACATCTTC.

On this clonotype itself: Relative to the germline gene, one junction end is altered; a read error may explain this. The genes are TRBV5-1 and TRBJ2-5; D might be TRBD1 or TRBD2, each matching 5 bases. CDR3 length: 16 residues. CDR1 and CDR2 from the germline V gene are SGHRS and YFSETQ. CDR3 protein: CATSLGRGVSRETQYF. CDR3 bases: TGCGCCACCAGCTTGGGTAGAGGGGTCTCCCGTGAGACCCAGTACTTC.

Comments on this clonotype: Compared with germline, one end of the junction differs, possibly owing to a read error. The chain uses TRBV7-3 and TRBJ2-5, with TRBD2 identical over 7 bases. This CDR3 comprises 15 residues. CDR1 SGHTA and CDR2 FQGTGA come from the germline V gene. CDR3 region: CASSFGAGVGETQYF. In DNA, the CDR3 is TGTGCGAGCAGCTTCGGGGCGGGAGTTGGAGAGACCCAGTACTTC.

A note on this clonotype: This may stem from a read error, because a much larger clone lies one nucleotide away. The CDR3 loop reads CAWSVRGNSYDEQFF. The CDR3 nucleotides are TGTGCCTGGAGTGTAAGGGGCAACTCCTACGATGAGCAGTTCTTC. The chain has TRBV30 and TRBJ2-1; D is possibly TRBD1 (5 bases). The CDR3 covers 15 residues. Germline-derived CDR1 and CDR2 are GTSNPN and SVGIG (reference sequence).

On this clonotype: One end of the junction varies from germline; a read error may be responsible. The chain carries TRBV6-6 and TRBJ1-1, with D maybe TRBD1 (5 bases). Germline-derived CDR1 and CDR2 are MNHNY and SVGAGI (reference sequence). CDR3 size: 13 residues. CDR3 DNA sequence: TGTGTCAGCAATTTCCAGGGGAACACTGAAGCTTTCTTT. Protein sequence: CVSNFQGNTEAFF.

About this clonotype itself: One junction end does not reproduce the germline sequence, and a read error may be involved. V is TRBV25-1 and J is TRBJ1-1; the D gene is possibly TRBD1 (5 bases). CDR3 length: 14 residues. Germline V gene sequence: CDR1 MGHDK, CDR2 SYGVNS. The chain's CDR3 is CVSSDGAAFTEAFF. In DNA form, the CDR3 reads TGTGTCAGCAGTGACGGGGCAGCCTTCACTGAAGCTTTCTTT.

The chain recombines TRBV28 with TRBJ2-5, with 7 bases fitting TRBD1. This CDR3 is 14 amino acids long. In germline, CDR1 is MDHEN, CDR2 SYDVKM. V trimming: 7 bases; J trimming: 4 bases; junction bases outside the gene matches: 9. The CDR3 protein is CASMPDRLVETQYF. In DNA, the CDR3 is TGTGCCAGCATGCCGGACAGGCTGGTAGAGACCCAGTACTTC.

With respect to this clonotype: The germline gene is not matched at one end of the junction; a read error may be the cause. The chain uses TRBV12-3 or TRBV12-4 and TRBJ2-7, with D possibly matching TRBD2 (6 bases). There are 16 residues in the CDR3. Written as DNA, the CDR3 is TGTGGCAGCAGTTTATGGGGGGAAGGGAGATCCTACGAGCAGTACTTC. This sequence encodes CGSSLWGEGRSYEQYF.